This T cell receptor beta chain was captured in a study of T-cell memory formation after mild COVID-19. Whole-study findings and limits: The CD4+ clones that contracted clustered mainly within CM and EM, and the CD8+ clones concentrated in EMRA. Unconfirmed was the SARS-CoV-2 specificity of second-wave clones that peaked on day 37. Several responding clones turned up in pre-infection memory, indicating that cross-reactive memory may have taken part.

As to this clonotype: Its target is unknown.

UMIs and sample barcodes were carried by the TCR alpha and TCR beta cDNA libraries that 5'RACE produced using constant-segment primers. TCRdb analysed the 5' RACE reads with MiXCR anew, one entry per CDR3 protein. Of around 200,000 distinct CDR3 sequences in the sample, more than 9% were seen once. The CDR3 consists of 17 residues. V shed 3 bases and J 7 bases; nucleotides not matched to a gene: 12. CDR1 SGDLS and CDR2 YYNGEE come from the germline V gene. The V and J genes are TRBV9 and TRBJ1-6; 8 bases are a match to TRBD1. The receptor was derived from a young man who had mild COVID-19 (a few samples of this study predate the infection). Cell type and time point are not known. The sample consisted of PBMCs or a T cell subset sorted from them (not recorded which). This chain's CDR3 is CASSATSRQGKNSPLHF. As DNA, the CDR3 is TGTGCCAGCAGCGCGACGAGCCGACAGGGGAAAAATTCACCCCTCCACTTT.